Presented here are 3 T cell receptor beta chains from one specimen sequenced in a study of shared clonotypes between healthy human individuals. Measured with immunoSEQ multiplex PCR; TCRdb has only the in-frame clones, and not every one. The sample contains about 820,000 clones, about 92% of which appear only once. CD45RO-negative CD8 cells positively selected for CCR7 made up the naive population, which excluded terminally differentiated effector memory CD45RA+ cells. The source material was naive CD8+ T cells sorted from blood. Receptor source: a man aged 25-40 years in good health.

The chain is built from TRBV5-4 and TRBJ1-1; 7 bases align to TRBD1. Germline V gene sequence: CDR1 SGHNT, CDR2 YYREEE (reference sequence). V was pared by 1 base and J by 1 base, with 13 bases of the junction left unmatched. The CDR3 spans 18 residues. CDR3 amino acids: CASSLWRGLMEKNTEAFF. DNA of the CDR3: TGTGCCAGCAGCTTGTGGAGGGGGCTGATGGAAAAGAACACTGAAGCTTTCTTT.

CDR3 amino acids: CASSLEGLARNEQFF. CDR3 coding DNA: TGCGCCAGCAGCTTGGAGGGACTAGCGAGAAATGAGCAGTTCTTC. The chain couples TRBV5-1 to TRBJ2-1; 10 bases fit TRBD2. Germline trimming cut 0 bases from V and 7 bases from J; bases unmatched to any gene: 4. The CDR3 totals 15 residues. Germline V gene data show CDR1 as SGHRS and CDR2 as YFSETQ.

The rearrangement links TRBV23-1 to TRBJ2-2; 7 bases align to TRBD1. TRBV23-1 is identified as an open reading frame with a role that is uncertain. Germline trimming cut 8 bases from V and 6 bases from J; bases unmatched to any gene: 15. The CDR3 sequence is 16 residues long. This chain's CDR3 is CASGPNYRGEAGELFF. For the CDR3, the DNA is TGCGCCAGCGGGCCAAACTACAGGGGAGAGGCCGGGGAGCTGTTTTTT.